These T cell receptor beta chains were read from a single sample in a study of blood T cells in healthy people across ages. Via MiXCR, TCRdb re-called the 5' RACE reads, giving one row per CDR3 protein. The sample includes approximately 1,700,000 distinct CDR3 sequences, roughly 43% seen only once; the top ten take 23%. The sequenced sample consisted of blood. All receptors derive from a human donor in good health. The CDR3 runs from the conserved cysteine through the conserved F or W. Each record gives: clone size, V gene, J gene, D gene, CDR3 DNA, CDR3 protein. A D gene is named only where the DNA matches it firmly. Part of the rows lack a size; the others show once, few, many or a class for expanded clones.

>once|TRBV20-1|TRBJ1-1|TRBD1
TGCAGTGCTTCTGTCAACAGGGGGCTACAATCTGAAGCTTTCTTT
CSASVNRGLQSEAFF
>-|TRBV28|TRBJ1-5|-
TGTGCCAGCAGTTTATGGAGGGACGGCAATCAGCCCCAGCATTTT
CASSLWRDGNQPQHF
>many|TRBV5-1|TRBJ2-7|TRBD1
TGTGCCAGCAGTTCCGGACAGGTGGGCTACGAGCAGTACTTC
CASSSGQVGYEQYF
>few|TRBV7-2|TRBJ1-2|-
TGTGCCAGCAGCCCCGTCGGGGAGGGGCCTGGCTACACCTTC
CASSPVGEGPGYTF
>few|TRBV20-1|TRBJ1-2|TRBD1
TGCAGTGCTAGACCTCCCCGGACAGGCGTGGATAACTATGGCTACACCTTC
CSARPPRTGVDNYGYTF
>few|TRBV15|TRBJ2-1|TRBD2
TGTGCCACCAGCAGAGGGGTCTCTAGCGGGGGGTACAATGAGCAGTTCTTC
CATSRGVSSGGYNEQFF
>-|TRBV10-3|TRBJ2-7|-
TGTGCCATCAGTGAGTCGTCGACCACCTACGAGCAGTACTTC
CAISESSTTYEQYF
>-|TRBV4-3|TRBJ2-3|-
TGCGCCAGCAGCCAAAAGGACGCCAGGGATACAGATACGCAGTATTTT
CASSQKDARDTDTQYF
>-|TRBV7-2|TRBJ1-1|TRBD1
TGTGCCAGCAGCTGGGACAGGGAGGTAGCTTTCTTT
CASSWDREVAFF
>few|TRBV6-1|TRBJ1-1|-
TGTGCCAGCATTTCCGGTACAGGATGGAGCACTGAAGCTTTCTTT
CASISGTGWSTEAFF
>-|TRBV7-9|TRBJ2-3|-
TGTGCCAGCAGCAATGGGCAGCAGGTTTACACAGATACGCAGTATTTT
CASSNGQQVYTDTQYF
>-|TRBV10-3|TRBJ1-1|-
TGTGCCATCAGTGGCGGCAGCTCCAGTAACACTGAAGCTTTCTTT
CAISGGSSSNTEAFF
>-|TRBV5-6|TRBJ2-6|-
TGTGCCAGCAGCTTTCTGCTAGCGGGGGCCAACGTCCTGACTTTC
CASSFLLAGANVLTF
>-|TRBV3-1|TRBJ2-7|-
TGTGCCTGGAGCGCCTCGGTAAGCTACGAGCAGTACTTC
CAWSASVSYEQYF
>-|TRBV30|TRBJ2-7|-
TGTGCCTGGGAAGGGGAAAGGAGCTCCTACGAGCAGTACTTC
CAWEGERSSYEQYF
>-|TRBV10-3|TRBJ2-5|TRBD2
TGTGCCATCAGTGAGTCTCCTAGCGGGGGCCAAGAGACCCAGTACTTC
CAISESPSGGQETQYF
>once|TRBV6-5|TRBJ2-1|TRBD2
TGTGCCAGCACTTCGGGGGGTGGGGGGTATGAGCAGTTCTTC
CASTSGGGGYEQFF
>-|TRBV3-1|TRBJ2-7|TRBD1
TGCGCCAGCAGCCCCCGACAGGGGTTGAACGAGCAGTACTTC
CASSPRQGLNEQYF
>few|TRBV24-1|TRBJ2-3|-
TGTGCCACCAGTGATTGGACGGGGACAACTAGCACAGATACGCAGTATTTT
CATSDWTGTTSTDTQYF
>once|TRBV12-3/TRBV12-4|TRBJ2-3|TRBD1
TGTGCCAGCAGCCGGGACAGGGGAGGTTCAGATACGCAGTATTTT
CASSRDRGGSDTQYF
>few|TRBV15|TRBJ2-7|-
TGTGCCACCAGCCCCCTCGGGCGGGGACCTTACGAGCAGTACTTC
CATSPLGRGPYEQYF
>few|TRBV4-3|TRBJ2-7|-
TGCGCCAACAGCCAAGATTGGGCAGGACCCTACGAGCAGTACTTC
CANSQDWAGPYEQYF
>-|TRBV5-1|TRBJ2-1|TRBD1
TGCGCCAGCAGCCCGCGGACAGGGGGGCAAGACAATGAGCAGTTCTTC
CASSPRTGGQDNEQFF
>few|TRBV9|TRBJ2-2|TRBD2
TGTGCCAGCAGCGTAGAGCGGGGGGCCTATGAATCCGGGGAGCTGTTTTTT
CASSVERGAYESGELFF
>-|TRBV21-1|TRBJ1-2|-
TGTGCCAGCAGCCCCCGAAGGGGGACACCCTATGGCTACACCTTC
CASSPRRGTPYGYTF
>-|TRBV7-3|TRBJ2-2|TRBD2
TGTGCCAGCAGCTTAAGAGGCGGGGGAACGCGGGGGGAGCTGTTTTTT
CASSLRGGGTRGELFF
>few|TRBV7-2|TRBJ2-3|TRBD1
TGTGCCAGCAGCTCCACACAGGGGAGAGGCACAGATACGCAGTATTTT
CASSSTQGRGTDTQYF
>-|TRBV11-2|TRBJ2-7|TRBD2
TGTGCCAGCAGCTCCCATAGCGGGGGGGCCTTCGAGCAGTACTTC
CASSSHSGGAFEQYF
>-|TRBV10-3|TRBJ2-1|-
TGTGCCATCAGTCAGACAGTTAGCTCCTACAATGAGCAGTTCTTC
CAISQTVSSYNEQFF
>-|TRBV4-2|TRBJ1-4|-
TGTGCCAGCAGCCGGGTAGACAGTCCAACTAATGAAAAACTGTTTTTT
CASSRVDSPTNEKLFF
>-|TRBV5-1|TRBJ1-2|-
TGCGCCAGCAGCTTGGCCCCAGGCTCTGATGGCTACACCTTC
CASSLAPGSDGYTF
>few|TRBV20-1|TRBJ2-3|TRBD2
TGCAGTGCTGGACTAGCGGGGGGTGCCGTTAGCACAGATACGCAGTATTTT
CSAGLAGGAVSTDTQYF
>many|TRBV12-3/TRBV12-4|TRBJ2-5|-
TGTGCCAGCAGTTTAGGCAATCGGGAGACCCAGTACTTC
CASSLGNRETQYF
>-|TRBV7-2|TRBJ1-2|TRBD1
TGTGCCAGCAGCCAAGGGACAGGGGTGGCTGGCTACACCTTC
CASSQGTGVAGYTF
>-|TRBV28|TRBJ1-5|-
TGTGCCAGCAGTCTCATAGGGGTGGTCGGCAATCAGCCCCAGCATTTT
CASSLIGVVGNQPQHF
>once|TRBV27|TRBJ2-7|-
TGTGCCAGCAGCCGGAGCAGTGGATTAGCGGTCTACGAGCAGTACTTC
CASSRSSGLAVYEQYF
>-|TRBV27|TRBJ2-7|-
TGTGCCGGCAGTTTATTGGCGGGACACTACGAGCAGTACTTC
CAGSLLAGHYEQYF